A single TCR beta chain is shown here with its context. This receptor's antigen is unknown. No clone much larger than this one lies a single base away; base qualities are absent. Library construction relied on the immunoSEQ multiplex PCR assay. TCRdb carries this immuneACCESS record with in-frame sequences only. Its versions omit some clonotypes, under half of them owing to an unresolved V gene in the studies checked, with the rest unexplained. The sample table contains about 49,000 clones; only one count was recorded for 65% to 90% of them. The ten largest clonotypes hold 2.8% of the sample. The entry originates in a study of control samples from healthy donors and cancer patients (dated by TCRdb to 2020 to 2022). Trimming at the junction amounts to 4 bases on V and 3 bases on J, and the germline ends lie 9 bases apart. Its CDR3 holds 12 amino acids, cysteine through phenylalanine. Only the CDR3 part of the read is kept: 36 bases, read in frame from the first base. CDR1 and CDR2, per the germline V gene (reference sequence), are GTSNPN and SVGIG.

Sequencing was carried out using PBMCs. The sequence came from a woman in her 50s with lung cancer. The rearranged segments are TRBV30 and TRBJ1-2, with no confident D gene call. The DNA reads as follows: TGTGCCTGGACTCTGGGAGACTATGGCTACACCTTC. Translated, this is CAWTLGDYGYTF.